This TCR beta chain was identified in a study of technical replicates of blood from several donors. Produced via immunoSEQ multiplex PCR; TCRdb's table is partial and in-frame only. This table holds about 15,000 clones, approximately 78% found once. This clonotype was sampled from a human donor in good health. The sequenced sample consisted of PBMCs.

CDR3 protein: CASSPRLAKNIQYF. The CDR3 DNA reads TGTGCCAGCAGCCCAAGACTAGCCAAAAACATTCAGTACTTC. The J gene is TRBJ2-4, the V gene TRBV14; no clear D gene. Germline-derived CDR1 and CDR2 are SGHDN and FVKESK. The ends were cut back, 4 bases at V and 0 bases at J, with 7 bases in the middle. The CDR3 is 14 residues long.